Listed below are T cell receptor beta chains from one sample, sequenced in a study of shared clonotypes between healthy human individuals. The data were produced by immunoSEQ multiplex PCR, yet TCRdb's version contains in-frame clones alone and is incomplete. The sample consists of some 690,000 clones, around 90% of them appearing once. Specimen: memory CD8+ T cells from PBMCs. These receptors came from a man aged 18-30 years in good health. Some clones in this sample may be carry-over from other donors' samples. CDR3s include the opening cysteine and the closing phenylalanine or tryptophan. Each record gives: V gene, D gene, clone size, J gene, CDR3 DNA, CDR3 protein. A D gene is named only where the DNA matches it firmly. Some rows mark clone size as missing; the rest say once, few, many or name a class of expanded clone.

>TRBV25-1|NA|few|TRBJ1-1
TGTGCCAGCAGCCTTATGAACACTGAAGCTTTCTTT
CASSLMNTEAFF
>TRBV7-3|TRBD1|once|TRBJ1-2
TGTGCCAGCAGCTCCCCGGACCTGCGGGACAGGGGCTACACCTTC
CASSSPDLRDRGYTF
>TRBV4-1|TRBD2|NA|TRBJ2-1
TGCGCCAGCAGCCCCCTAGCGGGAGGGCCGTCCTACAATGAGCAGTTCTTC
CASSPLAGGPSYNEQFF
>TRBV27|NA|NA|TRBJ2-7
TGTGCCAGCAGTCCTTGGAGAGCGAACAATCTCTACGAGCAGTACTTC
CASSPWRANNLYEQYF
>TRBV5-5|NA|NA|TRBJ2-7
TGTGCCAGCAGCTTGAGCTCCTACGAGCAGTACTTC
CASSLSSYEQYF
>TRBV28|NA|NA|TRBJ1-5
TGTGCCAGCAGTTTTCCTTCAGGGACACCTAATCAGCCCCAGCATTTT
CASSFPSGTPNQPQHF
>TRBV19|NA|once|TRBJ1-5
TGTGCCAGTAGAGTTGATCTTAGCAATCAGCCCCAGCATTTT
CASRVDLSNQPQHF
>TRBV28|NA|NA|TRBJ2-7
TGTGCCAGCAGCTACGACCCCAGGAGATTAAGGCTCCACGAGCAGTACTTC
CASSYDPRRLRLHEQYF
>TRBV13|NA|NA|TRBJ2-1
TGTGCCAGCAGCTTGGGACCCCTCTCCTACAATGAGCAGTTCTTC
CASSLGPLSYNEQFF
>TRBV30|NA|NA|TRBJ1-1
TGTGCCTGGAGTGTGGGGGCAAACACTGAAGCTTTCTTT
CAWSVGANTEAFF
>TRBV2|NA|NA|TRBJ2-5
TGTGCCAGCTGGGGACCTGGGGTCGAGACCCAGTACTTC
CASWGPGVETQYF
>TRBV13|TRBD2|NA|TRBJ2-2
TGTGCCAGCAGCAACTCCCCTAGCGGGAGGGACCCCGGGGAGCTGTTTTTT
CASSNSPSGRDPGELFF
>TRBV29-1|TRBD1|NA|TRBJ1-2
TGCAGCTCCGGGACAGGGGCGTATGGCTACACCTTC
CSSGTGAYGYTF
>TRBV30|NA|NA|TRBJ1-5
TGTGCCTGGAGCCTTGGGACAACTCAGCCCCAGCATTTT
CAWSLGTTQPQHF
>TRBV28|TRBD1|NA|TRBJ2-4
TGTGCCAGCAGTCCGGGACAGGGCCGGGGCATTCAGTACTTC
CASSPGQGRGIQYF
>TRBV6-6|TRBD1|NA|TRBJ2-3
TGTGCCAGCAAAGAGACCGGGACAGGGTTGACAGATACGCAGTATTTT
CASKETGTGLTDTQYF
>TRBV7-2|TRBD1|once|TRBJ2-6
TGTGCCAGCAGCTTCCCCACAGGGGCTGGGGCCAACGTCCTGACTTTC
CASSFPTGAGANVLTF
>TRBV6-5|TRBD1|NA|TRBJ2-1
TGTGCCAGCAGTCGGGACAGTGGGTCCTACAATGAGCAGTTCTTC
CASSRDSGSYNEQFF
>TRBV11-2|NA|NA|TRBJ1-1
TGTGCCAGCAGCTCTGCCCGAAACACTGAAGCTTTCTTT
CASSSARNTEAFF
>TRBV10-1|TRBD2|NA|TRBJ2-1
TGCGCCAGCAGTGATGTCAGCGGGGCCTACAATGAGCAGTTCTTC
CASSDVSGAYNEQFF
>TRBV7-6|TRBD2|NA|TRBJ2-7
TGTGCCAGCAGCGACTCGGGTAGCGGGAGCTACGAGCAGTACTTC
CASSDSGSGSYEQYF
>TRBV5-1|TRBD2|NA|TRBJ2-3
TGCGCCAGCAGCCATAAGGGGGGACTAGCGGGACCCCTAGATACGCAGTATTTT
CASSHKGGLAGPLDTQYF
>TRBV6-6|NA|NA|TRBJ2-7
TGTGCCAGCAGTTTCCTCAAGTCGGGCGAGCAGTACTTC
CASSFLKSGEQYF
>TRBV28|TRBD2|NA|TRBJ2-1
TGTGCCAGCAGTTTAGGACTAGCGGGAGTTGAGCAGTTCTTC
CASSLGLAGVEQFF